Here is one T cell receptor (beta chain) with its context. Its target antigen remains unknown. There are no base qualities to consult, and no much larger clone falls within one base. For CDR1 and CDR2, the germline V gene (reference sequence) lists SGHNT and YYREEE. Trimming removed 4 bases from V and 6 bases from J; the gene matches leave 9 bases unexplained. The CDR3 runs 15 residues from the cysteine to the phenylalanine. The DNA shown is the 45-base CDR3, in frame from base 1. The sample comes from a study of blood T cell repertoires in COVID-19 (dated by TCRdb to the early 2020s). General notes on the study: Samples from collaborators originated in the United States, Italy and Spain and spanned both the acute and convalescent phases of COVID-19. The prospective study material was composed of cDNA or gDNA derived from T cells, B-cell-depleted T cells, or PBMCs. Deeply sampled blood TCRbeta repertoires from subjects exposed to, actively infected with, or recovered from COVID-19 were included in the dataset. The repertoires were made available in a free public database intended to serve as a resource for research on the immune response to SARS-CoV-2. The samples were drawn from the first 160 participants of the ongoing ImmuneRACE study and from 1,254 subjects provided by 6 global collaborators. A de-identified subject ID, COVID-19 status, age in years and sex were almost always included in the sample metadata. HLA class I and class II types, where available, came from metadata supplied by the sample provider rather than from assay-based typing.

TCRbeta CDR3 regions were amplified from genomic DNA by means of the immunoSEQ Assay, a bias-controlled multiplex PCR. As for the original processing: Within the assay, amplification of reference gene primers was used to estimate how many nucleated cells each sample contained. To quantify the absolute abundance of each unique TCRbeta CDR3 rearrangement, sequence reads were collapsed and filtered. For each sample, productive Simpson clonality was calculated as the square root of Simpson's diversity index over productive rearrangements. In TCRdb, the immuneACCESS table is reduced to in-frame sequences with V and J assigned. These tables do not hold every clone; where another copy was compared, an unresolved V gene accounts for under half, and the others remain unexplained. For V, J and clone size, that table is used; D and trimming come from the DNA. This sample comprises some 130,000 clones, roughly 90% of them detected only once. Roughly 18% of the sample rests with the top ten.

Overall study outcomes, separate from this receptor: The quantity of clinical and demographic metadata differed by source and by participant and was supplied without curation.

The collaborating institutions used their own protocols to collect whole blood in K2EDTA tubes. For TCRbeta analysis, collaborators shipped samples in one of three forms: frozen whole blood, isolated PBMCs, or DNA extracted from either of those sample types. The V and J segments used are TRBV5-4 and TRBJ2-2; 7 bases in the middle match TRBD2. The sequence derives from a man between 45 and 60 years old with active or convalescent COVID-19. Sequencing input: peripheral blood. The DNA sequence follows: TGTGCCAGCAGCCGTTGGGGTGCGGGAGCCGGGGAGCTGTTTTTT. This yields the protein CASSRWGAGAGELFF.